The 19 T cell receptor beta chains below all came from one sample that was sequenced in a study of blood T cell repertoires in COVID-19. The data were produced by immunoSEQ multiplex PCR, yet TCRdb's version contains in-frame clones alone and is incomplete. The profile covers about 75,000 clones, with roughly 70% appearing a single time and just over 2.5% taken by the ten largest. The sequenced material came from peripheral blood. The receptors originated from a human donor with acute or convalescent COVID-19. The donor label of this sample is uncertain.

The chain carries TRBV7-9 and TRBJ1-5; weak D call: TRBD1 (5 bases). V was cut by 5 bases and J by 2 bases, with 13 bases left in between. Germline V lookup: CDR1 SEHNR, CDR2 FQNEAQ (reference sequence). The CDR3 has 15 residues. The CDR3 DNA reads as TGTGCCAGCAGCCAAGGGGAGGGGCGCAATCAGCCCCAGCATTTT. Its translation: CASSQGEGRNQPQHF.

This sequence joins TRBV3-1 (or the pseudogene TRBV3-2) and TRBJ1-4; D perhaps matches TRBD1 (6 bases). Trimming shortened V by 6 bases and J by 3 bases, and 14 bases separated the two germline ends. The CDR3 is made up of 15 amino acids. Germline V gene sequence: CDR1 LGHDT, CDR2 YNNKEL (reference sequence). The CDR3 DNA is TGTGCCAGCAGTCGTCCAGGGGACCCTAATGAAAAACTGTTTTTT. Translation: CASSRPGDPNEKLFF.

By frequency in the sample, this clone is medium-sized. This chain connects TRBV5-1 to TRBJ1-6; no definite D call. This CDR3 region has 14 residues. Germline values: CDR1 SGHRS, CDR2 YFSETQ. With 0 bases removed from V and 8 bases from J, the gap between germline ends came to 9 bases. The CDR3 coding sequence is TGCGCCAGCAGCTTGGGCTTCTCGGATTCACCCCTCCACTTT. The encoded protein is CASSLGFSDSPLHF.

V usage is TRBV10-3 and J usage is TRBJ1-1, with a tentative D call TRBD1 (5 bases). V lost 4 bases and J lost 7, with 10 bases in between. In germline, CDR1 is ENHRY, CDR2 SYGVKD. The CDR3 has 12 residues. In DNA form, the CDR3 reads TGTGCCATCAGTGGGCAGGGTTTTGAAGCTTTCTTT. Translation: CAISGQGFEAFF.

The V gene is TRBV18, the J gene TRBJ1-2, with 7 nucleotides matching TRBD1. This CDR3 is 14 amino acids long. Germline CDR1 reads KGHSH; CDR2 reads LQKENI. V shed 5 bases and J 3 bases; nucleotides not matched to a gene: 6. The CDR3 loop reads CASSSRDSYYGYTF. In DNA form, the CDR3 reads TGTGCCAGCTCATCCCGGGACAGTTACTATGGCTACACCTTC.

V gene TRBV7-2 combines with J gene TRBJ1-2; the match to TRBD1 covers 10 bases. Germline CDR1 SGHTA, CDR2 FQGNSA. The CDR3 covers 16 residues. V gave up 5 bases and J gave up 1 base; unmatched junction bases: 7. The CDR3 nucleotides read TGTGCCAGCAGCCCGGGGACAGGGGCCATTAACTATGGCTACACCTTC. Residues: CASSPGTGAINYGYTF.

This chain joins TRBV10-3 and TRBJ2-1; TRBD2 matches at 7 bases. V lost 6 bases, J lost 2 bases, and 10 bases stayed unmatched. The CDR3 consists of 16 residues. Germline-derived CDR1 and CDR2 are ENHRY and SYGVKD. CDR3 sequence reads: CAISSHTGGPYNEQFF. Here the CDR3 DNA reads TGTGCCATCAGCTCACACACGGGGGGTCCCTACAATGAGCAGTTCTTC.

A few counts support this clone. The rearrangement links TRBV11-1 to TRBJ2-2, with 8 bases matching TRBD2. This CDR3 spans 18 amino acids. Per germline, CDR1 SGHAT and CDR2 FQDESV (reference sequence). The V gene end was trimmed by 0 bases and the J gene end by 1 base; junction bases not matched to a gene: 7. CDR3 nucleotide sequence: TGTGCCAGCAGCTTAGCCCCGGGCGCGGGGGGGAACACCGGGGAGCTGTTTTTT. This translates into CASSLAPGAGGNTGELFF. Full variable domain (outside the CDR3, taken from reference TRBV11-1 and TRBJ2-2): EAEVAQSPRYKITEKSQAVAFWCDPISGHATLYWYRQILGQGPELLVQFQDESVVDDSQLPKDRFSAERLKGVDSTLKIQPAELGDSAMYLCASSLAPGAGGNTGELFFGEGSRLTVL.

V is TRBV30 and J is TRBJ1-1; D call uncertain. V was trimmed by 4 bases and J by 5 bases, leaving 14 bases between them. CDR1 and CDR2 (germline): GTSNPN, SVGIG (reference sequence). CDR3 length equals 13 residues. The CDR3: CAWTKAGRTEAFF. The CDR3 DNA reads as TGTGCCTGGACTAAGGCAGGTCGAACTGAAGCTTTCTTT.

V is TRBV7-3 and J is TRBJ2-5; D is unresolved. CDR1 is SGHTA and CDR2 is FQGTGA in the germline V gene. The V and J ends lost 2 bases and 4 bases respectively, with 8 bases between them. The CDR3 loop spans 13 amino acids. The CDR3 bases are TGTGCCAGCAGCTTATCTAGATCAGAGACCCAGTACTTC. It translates to CASSLSRSETQYF.

V is TRBV12-3 or TRBV12-4 and J is TRBJ2-7, with a weak D call TRBD1 (6 bases). CDR3 length: 11 residues. V lost 6 bases, J lost 6 bases, and 9 bases lay in between. Here the CDR3 DNA reads TGTGCCAGCAGCTGGGGGCGCGAGCAGTACTTC. Residues: CASSWGREQYF.

The chain recombines TRBV7-2 with TRBJ2-7, with D hard to call. Between the trimmed V and J ends, which lost 5 bases and 8 bases, there was a span of 10 bases. CDR3 length: 11 residues. Germline V gene data show CDR1 as SGHTA and CDR2 as FQGNSA. For the CDR3, the DNA is TGTGCCAGCAGCAAAAGCTCTCAGCAGTACTTC. It encodes CASSKSSQQYF.

The V call is TRBV30, the J call TRBJ1-1; a possible D gene is TRBD1 (6 bases). Trimming left V 7 bases short and J 4 bases short, with 10 bases between. CDR3 length: 11 amino acids. CDR1 is GTSNPN, CDR2 SVGIG, per germline (reference sequence). CDR3 loop: CAFQGFTEAFF. Here the CDR3 DNA reads TGTGCCTTCCAGGGGTTCACTGAAGCTTTCTTT.

This clone appeared a single time. V and J are TRBV27 and TRBJ2-3; 8 bases align to TRBD2. CDR1 and CDR2 (germline): MNHEY, SMNVEV (reference sequence). The CDR3 length is 18 residues. J lost 4 bases, V lost 3 bases, and 15 bases had no gene match. Here the CDR3 DNA reads TGTGCCAGCAGTTTTGGGGGGGGCGGGGGGAGCAGGCCAGATACGCAGTATTTT. As protein: CASSFGGGGGSRPDTQYF.

This clone was observed a single time. The chain couples TRBV3-1 (or the pseudogene TRBV3-2) to TRBJ1-1, with D unresolved. V was cut by 0 bases and J by 5 bases, with 7 bases left in between. The CDR3 contains 13 residues. CDR1 is LGHDT and CDR2 is YNNKEL in the germline V gene (reference sequence). The CDR3 spells CASSQEWATEAFF. The CDR3 coding sequence is TGTGCCAGCAGCCAAGAATGGGCTACTGAAGCTTTCTTT.

This clone has a single count. J is TRBJ1-2 and V is TRBV11-2, with 7 bases aligning to TRBD1. Per the germline V gene, CDR1 is SGHAT and CDR2 is FQNNGV. CDR3 length: 13 residues. V dropped 7 bases and J dropped 2; count of bases not matched to a gene: 4. This chain's CDR3 is CASIHRGNYGYTF. For the CDR3, the DNA is TGTGCCAGCATCCACAGGGGAAACTATGGCTACACCTTC.

The V call is TRBV28, the J call TRBJ2-5, with 8 bases lining up with TRBD1. The CDR3 covers 15 residues. Germline V CDR1 and CDR2: MDHEN, SYDVKM. V dropped 4 bases and J dropped 4; count of bases not matched to a gene: 8. Here the CDR3 DNA reads TGTGCCAGCAGTTCCAGACAGGGGACGCGAGAGACCCAGTACTTC. This gives the protein CASSSRQGTRETQYF.

This sequence joins TRBV7-3 and TRBJ2-1; 15 positions match TRBD2. The CDR3 sequence is 16 residues long. J was trimmed by 7 bases and V by 5 bases; bases with no gene match: 6. The germline CDR1 and CDR2 sequences are SGHTA and FQGTGA. The CDR3 DNA reads as TGTGCCAGCAGCCCGGGGACTAGCGGGAGGAGGAATGAGCAGTTCTTC. Protein sequence: CASSPGTSGRRNEQFF.

This chain joins TRBV11-2 and TRBJ2-5; TRBD1 aligns across 9 bases. Germline V gene sequence: CDR1 SGHAT, CDR2 FQNNGV. The CDR3 sequence is 15 residues long. V shed 1 base, J shed 4 bases, and the junction held 4 bases outside the gene matches. This CDR3 is CASSLVATGGETQYF. CDR3 sequence (DNA): TGTGCCAGCAGCTTAGTTGCGACAGGGGGAGAGACCCAGTACTTC.